This T cell receptor beta chain was retrieved from a study of OX40 agonist ivuxolimab in advanced cancers. The table came from immunoSEQ multiplex PCR; TCRdb's copy has only in-frame clones and leaves some out. The table lists roughly 13,000 clones, 85% to 90% of them singletons. Trimming shortened V by 3 bases and J by 6 bases, and 12 bases separated the two germline ends. This CDR3 has 13 amino acids. The germline gives CDR1 MDHEN, CDR2 SYDVKM. Sequenced material: CD4+ or CD8+ T cells sorted from blood, taken in a trial of the OX40 agonist ivuxolimab. The V and J genes are TRBV28 and TRBJ2-7, with D possibly TRBD1 on 6 matching bases. This clonotype was sampled from an adult with an advanced solid tumor such as melanoma, head and neck, liver or kidney cancer. The DNA of the CDR3 is TGTGCCAGCAGTTTCCCCCTAGGGGGCGAGCAGTACTTC. Translated, it gives CASSFPLGGEQYF. The full variable domain, with the rest looked up from reference TRBV28 and TRBJ2-7, is DVKVTQSSRYLVKRTGEKVFLECVQDMDHENMFWYRQDPGLGLRLIYFSYDVKMKEKGDIPEGYSVSREKKERFSLILESASTNQTSMYLCASSFPLGGEQYFGPGTRLTVT.